Listed here are 14 T cell receptor beta chains from one sample, sequenced in a study of early T cells in non-severe SARS-CoV-2 infection. TCRdb used MiXCR to reprocess the 5' RACE reads, holding one entry per CDR3 protein. The data hold over 80,000 distinct CDR3 sequences, with 11% to 15% observed a single time. The sample taken for sequencing was whole blood. The receptors derive from an adult who was a healthcare worker with PCR-confirmed SARS-CoV-2 infection or an uninfected control (not recorded which).

This clonotype has ten or more counts. The J gene is TRBJ2-5, the V gene TRBV30; 10 bases are shared with TRBD1. The CDR3 contains 13 residues. Germline-derived CDR1 and CDR2 are GTSNPN and SVGIG (reference sequence). Germline trimming cut 6 bases from V and 5 bases from J; bases unmatched to any gene: 6. The CDR3 loop reads CACQTGGGETQYF. In nucleotides, the CDR3 is TGTGCCTGCCAGACAGGGGGCGGGGAGACCCAGTACTTC.

J is TRBJ2-1 and V is TRBV12-3 or TRBV12-4; D possibly uses TRBD1 or TRBD2 (5 bases each). The CDR3 extends over 14 amino acids. V was trimmed by 3 bases and J by 2 bases, leaving 8 bases between them. CDR3 region: CASSFGATYNEQFF. The CDR3 DNA reads as TGTGCCAGCAGTTTCGGGGCCACCTACAATGAGCAGTTCTTC.

The rearrangement links TRBV18 to TRBJ2-5; D could derive from TRBD1 or TRBD2 (6 bases each). V was trimmed by 8 bases and J by 3 bases, leaving 13 bases between them. Germline values: CDR1 KGHSH, CDR2 LQKENI. The CDR3 is 13 residues long. The CDR3 sequence: CASAGHAEETQYF. The DNA for the CDR3 is TGTGCCAGCGCGGGACACGCCGAAGAGACCCAGTACTTC.

At least ten counts were recorded for this clonotype. The rearrangement joins TRBV6-5 to TRBJ1-1; tentatively, D is TRBD1 (6 bases). V lost 9 bases, J lost 7 bases, and 18 bases lay in between. CDR3 length: 13 amino acids. Germline lookup yields CDR1 MNHEY and CDR2 SVGAGI. The CDR3 region has the DNA TGTGCCAGTTCACGCCGGGGGGCTGATGAAGCTTTCTTT. Its protein product is CASSRRGADEAFF.

This chain uses TRBV6-2 or TRBV6-3 with TRBJ2-7; D ambiguous. Germline V gives CDR1 MNHEY, CDR2 SVGEGT. Deletions cut 4 bases from V and 1 base from J, with 11 bases between. The CDR3 is 14 amino acids. CDR3 sequence reads: CASSSRPPSYEQYF. The DNA for the CDR3 is TGTGCCAGCAGTTCCCGACCCCCTTCCTACGAGCAGTACTTC.

With respect to this clonotype: This may stem from a read error, because a much larger clone lies one nucleotide away. The V and J genes are TRBV6-5 and TRBJ2-3; D remains ambiguous. Germline-derived CDR1 and CDR2 are MNHEY and SVGAGI. The CDR3 extends over 13 amino acids. Between the trimmed V and J ends, which lost 5 bases and 1 base, there was a span of 7 bases. This CDR3 reads CASSPPGTDTQYF. CDR3 in DNA: TGTGCCAGCAGTCCCCCGGGCACAGATACGCAGTATTTT.

The genes are TRBV7-9 and TRBJ2-4, with D uncertain. V lost 2 bases and J 6 bases, leaving 8 bases between the germline ends. Germline CDR1 SEHNR, CDR2 FQNEAQ (reference sequence). The CDR3 spans 13 residues. The CDR3 DNA follows: TGTGCCAGCAGCTTAAGTTGGGGAAACATTCAGTACTTC. This gives the protein CASSLSWGNIQYF.

Only a few counts were recorded for this clonotype. V and J are TRBV5-1 and TRBJ1-5; D uncertain. This CDR3 comprises 14 residues. V was pared by 0 bases and J by 7 bases, with 11 bases between. Looked up from germline, CDR1 is SGHRS and CDR2 is YFSETQ. The CDR3 DNA reads TGCGCCAGCAGCTTGGGCCTAGAAAACCAGCCCCAGCATTTT. It is translated as CASSLGLENQPQHF.

This clonotype was observed a handful of times. The chain has TRBV5-5 and TRBJ1-4; no firm D call. CDR1 SGHKS and CDR2 YYEKEE come from the germline V gene (reference sequence). CDR3 length equals 13 residues. The V end was cut by 1 base, the J end by 3 bases, with 4 bases between. The CDR3 nucleotides are TGTGCCAGCAGCTTGATTCCTAATGAAAAACTGTTTTTT. As protein: CASSLIPNEKLFF.

This clonotype has at least ten counts. The CDR3 reads CASSLGGGGEAFF. In DNA, the CDR3 is TGTGCCAGCAGCTTAGGGGGAGGCGGTGAAGCTTTCTTT. The chain uses TRBV7-3 and TRBJ1-1; TRBD1 might be the D (5 bases). The germline V gene has CDR1 SGHTA and CDR2 FQGTGA. V lost 2 bases and J lost 7, with 11 bases in between. The length of the CDR3 is 13 residues.

This clonotype was counted a few times. V gene TRBV20-1 combines with J gene TRBJ2-7, with D possibly TRBD1 on 6 matching bases. Germline V gene data show CDR1 as DFQATT and CDR2 as SNEGSKA (reference sequence). V was clipped by 6 bases and J by 5 bases, with 14 bases between them. The CDR3 covers 12 residues. CDR3 coding DNA: TGCAGTGCGTTGACAGGCCCCCACGAGCAGTACTTC. Protein sequence: CSALTGPHEQYF.

The genes are TRBV11-2 and TRBJ2-7; D tentatively reads TRBD1 or TRBD2 (7 bases each). CDR1 SGHAT and CDR2 FQNNGV come from the germline V gene. The CDR3 has 16 residues. V lost 4 bases, J lost 2 bases, and 18 bases lay in between. The CDR3 nucleotides are TGTGCCAGCAGCTCCCTCAGGGGGAGGGATGCCTACGAGCAGTACTTC. Protein product: CASSSLRGRDAYEQYF.

The J gene is TRBJ2-1, the V gene TRBV6-5; D possibly matches TRBD1 or TRBD2 (5 bases each). The CDR3 has 16 amino acids. Trimming shortened V by 5 bases and J by 8 bases, and 22 bases separated the two germline ends. Germline lookup yields CDR1 MNHEY and CDR2 SVGAGI. CDR3 nucleotides: TGTGCCAGCAGTAACCGGGACCACCCTCTGAACGATGAGCAGTTCTTC. This gives the protein CASSNRDHPLNDEQFF.

The chain employs TRBV7-7 and TRBJ2-1; no definite D call. Trimming cost V 4 bases and J 0 bases, with 10 bases left between them. The length of the CDR3 is 15 residues. In germline, CDR1 is SSHAT, CDR2 FNYEAQ (reference sequence). The CDR3 sequence is CASSSGPSSYNEQFF. CDR3 DNA sequence: TGTGCCAGCAGCTCGGGCCCGAGCTCCTACAATGAGCAGTTCTTC.